The present T cell receptor beta chain was sequenced within a study of blood T cells in healthy people across ages. Germline CDR1 LGHNA, CDR2 YNFKEQ. Trimming pared 2 bases from V and 4 bases from J, leaving 17 bases between. This CDR3 contains 16 residues. With a J-beta primer mix and a sample-barcoded 5' primer, a second PCR ran about 7 to 12 cycles. Via MiXCR, TCRdb re-called the 5' RACE reads, giving one row per CDR3 protein. Here the sample spans over 1,500,000 distinct CDR3 sequences, just under 50% being singletons. Notes on this clonotype: The antigen is unknown.

Findings and caveats of the study: A greater number of naive CD4+ cells and higher diversity distinguished long-lived donors from aged donors. Per million T cells, the diversity of TCR beta decreased roughly linearly as age advanced.

The chain couples TRBV4-2 to TRBJ1-2, with a weak D call TRBD1 (6 bases). Sequenced material: blood. This TCR was sampled from a woman aged 40 to 50 in good health. As DNA, the CDR3 is TGTGCCAGCAGCCAAATGTTCGCAGGGGCAACCTATGGCTACACCTTC. This gives the protein CASSQMFAGATYGYTF.